Below are 15 T cell receptor beta chains sequenced from a single sample in a study of Ad26.COV2.S vaccination and SARS-CoV-2 variants. Regarding treatment: 19 received Ad26.COV2.S at low or high dose, single or two shots; roughly five received placebo; per-sample allocation not given. The samples were gathered on day 63 after the first injection of vaccine or placebo. Repertoires were generated with immunoSEQ multiplex PCR, while TCRdb's copy carries only in-frame clones and drops some. The sample lists around 400,000 clones, approximately 83% seen once, with just under 7.5% in the top ten. The sample in question was peripheral blood, obtained in a trial of Ad26.COV2.S vaccine versus placebo. These receptors originate from a person between 18 and 60 years old who received the Ad26.COV2.S COVID-19 vaccine or a placebo.

J is TRBJ2-7 and V is TRBV19, with 9 bases matching TRBD2. CDR3 length: 15 residues. The germline V gene encodes CDR1 LNHDA and CDR2 SQIVND (reference sequence). With V trimmed by 4 bases and J by 2 bases, 6 bases remained unmatched. This CDR3 reads CASSTLIAGAYEQYF. CDR3 nucleotide sequence: TGTGCCAGTAGTACCCTCATAGCGGGAGCCTACGAGCAGTACTTC.

The rearrangement joins TRBV14 to TRBJ2-5; D remains unclear. This CDR3 spans 13 amino acids. Germline V lookup: CDR1 SGHDN, CDR2 FVKESK. V was trimmed by 0 bases and J by 6 bases, leaving 8 bases between them. The DNA of the CDR3 is TGTGCCAGCAGCCAAGACGCAGAGAAGACCCAGTACTTC. As protein: CASSQDAEKTQYF. Full variable domain (outside the CDR3, taken from reference TRBV14 and TRBJ2-5): EAGVTQFPSHSVIEKGQTVTLRCDPISGHDNLYWYRRVMGKEIKFLLHFVKESKQDESGMPNNRFLAERTGGTYSTLKVQPAELEDSGVYFCASSQDAEKTQYFGPGTRLLVL.

The chain joins TRBV4-2 to TRBJ1-4, with TRBD1 as a possible D gene (6 bases). Germline loops: CDR1 LGHNA, CDR2 YNFKEQ. The CDR3 consists of 15 residues. V was shortened by 4 bases and J by 6 bases, with 15 bases between the two germline ends. The CDR3: CASSRPGQRHEKLFF. CDR3 sequence (DNA): TGTGCCAGCAGCCGACCGGGACAAAGACATGAAAAACTGTTTTTT.

V is TRBV18 and J is TRBJ1-3; TRBD1 might be the D (5 bases). The CDR3 extends over 17 amino acids. CDR1 is KGHSH, CDR2 LQKENI, per germline. V shed 3 bases and J shed 0 bases, with 15 bases lying between them. The CDR3: CASSPSAGQISGNTIYF. CDR3 coding DNA: TGTGCCAGCTCACCCAGCGCAGGGCAAATCTCTGGAAACACCATATATTTT.

The gene calls are TRBV7-7 and TRBJ1-4; D possibly corresponds to TRBD1 (6 bases). The length of the CDR3 is 22 residues. Germline lookup yields CDR1 SSHAT and CDR2 FNYEAQ (reference sequence). The V end was cut by 1 base, the J end by 0 bases, with 27 bases between. The CDR3: CASSLEGQGGGPYPTTNEKLFF. The CDR3 DNA sequence: TGTGCCAGCAGCTTAGAGGGTCAGGGCGGGGGGCCATACCCAACAACTAATGAAAAACTGTTTTTT.

The chain links TRBV10-1 to TRBJ1-2; possibly TRBD1 for D (6 bases). The germline V gene has CDR1 WNHNN and CDR2 SYGVQD (reference sequence). V gave up 7 bases and J gave up 4 bases, with 22 bases separating them. The CDR3 is 16 amino acids. The CDR3 DNA follows: TGCGCCAGCAATTTTCTCTTCCGGGGGCGGTTCTATGGCTACACCTTC. This codes for CASNFLFRGRFYGYTF.

This chain links TRBV7-2 with TRBJ2-1; the D gene is possibly TRBD2 (5 bases). The V gene lost 5 bases and the J gene lost 1 base, with 9 bases spanning the gap. This CDR3 comprises 14 residues. CDR1 is SGHTA, CDR2 FQGNSA, per germline. The CDR3 reads CASSPSGSYNEQFF. In DNA form, the CDR3 reads TGTGCCAGCAGCCCGAGCGGTTCCTACAATGAGCAGTTCTTC.

The chain links TRBV6-5 to TRBJ2-7; 8 bases agree with TRBD2. The CDR3 covers 15 residues. Unmatched junction bases numbered 14, after V lost 6 bases and J lost 7 bases. The germline V gene encodes CDR1 MNHEY and CDR2 SVGAGI. CDR3 nucleotide sequence: TGTGCCAGCAGGGTGGGACTAGGCCCTTTAAGTGAGCAGTACTTC. Translating it yields CASRVGLGPLSEQYF.

The DNA for the CDR3 is TGTGCCAGCGCAGCTGGGCCTCTTGAAAAACTGTTTTTT. Translating gives CASAAGPLEKLFF. The chain carries TRBV2 and TRBJ1-4; D remains ambiguous. CDR3 length: 13 amino acids. Germline lookup yields CDR1 SNHLY and CDR2 FYNNEI. Trimming left V 8 bases short and J 7 bases short, with 14 bases between. The full variable domain, its missing parts supplied by reference TRBV2 and TRBJ1-4, is EPEVTQTPSHQVTQMGQEVILRCVPISNHLYFYWYRQILGQKVEFLVSFYNNEISEKSEIFDDQFSVERPDGSNFTLKIRSTKLEDSAMYFCASAAGPLEKLFFGSGTQLSVL.

The rearrangement joins TRBV27 to TRBJ1-1; D ambiguous. The CDR3 is made up of 13 amino acids. Germline V gene lookup returns CDR1 MNHEY and CDR2 SMNVEV (reference sequence). Between the trimmed V and J ends, which lost 8 bases and 1 base, there was a span of 11 bases. The CDR3 bases are TGTGCCAGCCGGGGAATAGAGAACACTGAAGCTTTCTTT. This encodes CASRGIENTEAFF.

The CDR3 protein is CASSSSGSPYEQYF. CDR3 sequence (DNA): TGTGCCAGCAGTTCCAGCGGGAGTCCCTACGAGCAGTACTTC. The rearrangement uses TRBV11-2 and TRBJ2-7, with 8 bases that match TRBD2. The CDR3 length is 14 residues. Germline CDR1 reads SGHAT; CDR2 reads FQNNGV. V lost 6 bases to trimming and J lost 2 bases; unmatched junction nucleotides: 6.

This sequence joins TRBV11-3 and TRBJ1-4, with 11 positions matching TRBD1. The CDR3 has 17 amino acids. Per the germline V gene, CDR1 is SGHNT and CDR2 is YENEEA. J was trimmed by 7 bases and V by 5 bases; bases with no gene match: 12. CDR3 in DNA: TGTGCCAGCAGCCCCGACCCCGGGACAGGGGGAGTTGAAAAACTGTTTTTT. Translated, it gives CASSPDPGTGGVEKLFF.

This clone occurred a few times. V usage is TRBV5-5 and J usage is TRBJ1-5; perhaps TRBD1 as D (5 bases). Germline-derived CDR1 and CDR2 are SGHKS and YYEKEE (reference sequence). The CDR3 has 13 residues. Trimming took off 0 bases at V and 6 bases at J, with 7 bases between the two ends. Written as DNA, the CDR3 is TGTGCCAGCAGCTTGGGAGGGACTCAGCCCCAGCATTTT. Protein sequence: CASSLGGTQPQHF.

Only a few counts were recorded for this clone. The chain joins TRBV6-2 or TRBV6-3 to TRBJ1-5; D call uncertain. V shed 0 bases and J shed 4 bases, with 13 bases lying between them. The length of the CDR3 is 16 residues. Germline V CDR1 and CDR2: MNHEY, SVGEGT. CDR3 DNA: TGTGCCAGCAGTTACTCGTTCCGGGAAGGGAATCAGCCCCAGCATTTT. Translating gives CASSYSFREGNQPQHF.

This clone was seen at least ten times. The V call is TRBV11-3, the J call TRBJ2-1; 11 nucleotides agree with TRBD1. This CDR3 comprises 15 residues. From germline, CDR1 is SGHNT and CDR2 YENEEA. The V segment lost 2 bases and the J segment 6 bases; nucleotides outside the gene matches: 3. In DNA, the CDR3 is TGTGCCAGCAGCTTAAGAGGGACAGGGGGCAATGAGCAGTTCTTC. Translating it yields CASSLRGTGGNEQFF.